This T cell receptor (beta chain) was profiled in a study of persistence of HIV-infected CD4 T cells. Study in general: Antigen stimulation activated a lower proportion of cells, more of them memory, than anti-CD3/anti-CD28 stimulation. Whole-study results and caveats: Antigen-responding cells were enriched for degenerate expanded CDR3beta sequences.

This CDR3 comprises 17 residues. V was clipped by 1 base and J by 8 bases; unmatched bases: 13. CDR1 is KGHSH, CDR2 LQKENI, per germline. Anti-CD3/anti-CD28 beads served as a nonspecific positive control stimulus. CD4+ T cells upregulating both CD40 ligand and CD69 were sorted as responding cells. Before stimulation, PBMCs underwent CD8+ T cell depletion. Note on this clone: Its antigen is unknown.

The libraries were made with immunoSEQ version 4 in survey mode. Genomic DNA was diluted to around 10 ng/uL, up to 1 ug per sample. Using immunoSEQ multiplex PCR, the repertoire was profiled, and TCRdb retains in-frame clones only, with some absent. The table lists fewer than 50,000 clones, about nine tenths of them singletons, with around 2% in the top ten. Sequencing was performed on CD4+ T cells sorted from PBMCs after roughly 18-hour stimulation, taken from a patient who received antiretroviral therapy. The TCR was taken from an adult man with HIV who was CMV-seropositive. V usage is TRBV18 and J usage is TRBJ1-4, with 7 positions matching TRBD1. CDR3 in DNA: TGTGCCAGCTCACCACGCCTAAACAGGGGTGGAGACGAAAAACTGTTTTTT. It encodes CASSPRLNRGGDEKLFF.